A single TCR beta chain is shown here with its context. As originally analysed: Researchers report that nucleated cell counts were estimated from reference gene primer amplification. Profiling relied on immunoSEQ multiplex PCR, and the TCRdb table lists in-frame clones only, not all of them. D and trimming come from the DNA, and the V and J calls and clone size come from that table. The data contain approximately 220,000 clones, about nine tenths of them singletons. This record comes from a study of blood T cell repertoires in COVID-19. Study-wide background: The analysed material was cDNA or gDNA that came from T cells, B-cell-depleted T cells, or PBMCs.

Unmatched junction bases numbered 7, after V lost 7 bases and J lost 7 bases. The CDR3 is made up of 13 amino acids. CDR1 MNHEY and CDR2 SVGAGI come from the germline V gene. The material sequenced was peripheral blood. The sequence was obtained from a man in his forties or fifties with acute or convalescent COVID-19. The chain combines TRBV6-5 with TRBJ1-5; 7 nucleotides match TRBD1. In DNA form, the CDR3 reads TGTGCCAGCATATTCGGACAGGCCCAGCCCCAGCATTTT. Translating it yields CASIFGQAQPQHF.